This TCR beta chain was identified during a study of blood T cells in healthy people across ages. Regarding the study as a whole: Getting older went along with TCR beta diversity per million T cells dropping roughly linearly.

For this clonotype: The antigen is not known.

The authors ran a second PCR of 7 to 11 cycles using a sample-barcoded 5' primer and a J-beta primer mix. The template-switch adaptor was a 5' adaptor with 12 random nucleotides. It tagged each cDNA molecule. TCRdb called the 5' RACE reads again in MiXCR, with one record for every CDR3 protein. This table has over 1,300,000 distinct CDR3 sequences, roughly 59% appearing once. The ends lost 5 bases at V and 5 bases at J; junction bases unmatched: 9. The CDR3 runs to 15 residues. Every sample yielded at least 7 million isolated PBMCs. This clonotype was obtained from a man between 18 and 35 years old in good health. The rearrangement joins TRBV12-3 or TRBV12-4 to TRBJ1-2; 9 bases are shared with TRBD1. Sequencing used blood. CDR3 loop: CASSPGTGIWYGYTF. DNA for the CDR3: TGTGCCAGCAGTCCCGGGACAGGGATTTGGTATGGCTACACCTTC.